The clone carrying this T cell receptor beta chain was counted at least ten times. Its antigen is unidentified. The data stem from a study of T cells in Graves' hyperthyroidism and ophthalmopathy. Overall study findings and caveats: Progression to ophthalmopathy was predicted a median of about 6.6 months early. Peripheral blood also featured most of the thyroid clonotypes expanded above 0.001.

Pregnant or lactating patients were excluded, as were those with uncontrolled infection or other autoimmune disease. Fresh peripheral blood, around 9.3 ml of it, supplied the PBMCs. Authors of the study amplified TCR beta CDR3 regions from RNA transcripts. When the TCR CDR3 underwent first-round RT-PCR, the HTBI primer set was used. TCRdb re-called the multiplex PCR reads through MiXCR, storing one row per CDR3 protein. Here the sample spans some 550,000 distinct CDR3 sequences, less than 25% being singletons. The CDR3 totals 19 residues. The V gene's germline CDR1 is LGHNT and CDR2 FRNRAP. V gave up 4 bases and J gave up 5 bases, with 27 bases separating them.

The sequenced material came from blood. The genes are TRBV12-5 and TRBJ2-4, with a possible D match to TRBD2 (7 bases). The receptor's source is a young man with Graves' hyperthyroidism. The CDR3 here is CASGSVWWGGQGFQNIQYF. In DNA form, the CDR3 reads TGTGCTAGTGGTTCGGTATGGTGGGGGGGGCAGGGATTCCAAAACATTCAGTACTTC.